This T cell receptor beta chain was captured in a study of blood T cells in healthy people across ages. It was with a sample-barcoded 5' primer and a J-beta primer mix that a second PCR of about 6 to 12 cycles was run. MiXCR, applied by TCRdb to the 5' RACE reads, yields one record per CDR3 protein. This sample has over 500,000 distinct CDR3 sequences; approximately 52% occur once, and the top ten carry roughly 14%. V was clipped by 0 bases and J by 2 bases, with 11 bases between them. The CDR3 is 15 amino acids. From germline, CDR1 is SGHRS and CDR2 YFSETQ. This clonotype appeared many times. This receptor was taken from a woman aged 80 or older in good health. The chain uses TRBV5-1 and TRBJ2-5; no definite D call. The specimen sequenced was blood. CDR3: CASSLVPGSQETQYF. The CDR3 DNA reads TGCGCCAGCAGCTTGGTCCCGGGTTCTCAAGAGACCCAGTACTTC. The full variable domain, completed using reference TRBV5-1 and TRBJ2-5, is KAGVTQTPRYLIKTRGQQVTLSCSPISGHRSVSWYQQTPGQGLQFLFEYFSETQRNKGNFPGRFSGRQFSNSRSEMNVSTLELGDSALYLCASSLVPGSQETQYFGPGTRLLVL.